This T cell receptor beta chain was recovered during a study of Graves' ophthalmopathy and Graves' hyperthyroidism. This clonotype was seen repeatedly, ten times or more. The study amplified TCR beta CDR3 regions using RNA transcripts. RT-PCR in the first round used HTBI primers; a second-round multiplex PCR followed. In TCRdb, the multiplex PCR reads were re-called with MiXCR into one record per CDR3 protein. The repertoire holds about 390,000 distinct CDR3 sequences, roughly 15% seen once, with roughly 2.6% in the top ten. CDR1 and CDR2 from the germline V gene are ENHRY and SYGVKD. V lost 3 bases and J lost 6, with 9 bases in between. The CDR3 covers 12 residues.

This chain joins TRBV10-3 and TRBJ2-7; the D is unclear. The source material was peripheral blood. The TCR sequence derives from an adult woman with stable Graves' hyperthyroidism. CDR3 sequence: CAISDRVREQYF. For the CDR3, the DNA is TGTGCCATCAGTGATAGGGTCCGCGAGCAGTACTTC.